These 5 T cell receptor beta chains share one sample of origin, sequenced in a study of shared clonotypes between healthy human individuals. Profiled with immunoSEQ multiplex PCR; TCRdb holds only in-frame clones, not every one. Among around 2,000,000 clones listed, 90% to 95% were seen once. The sample taken for sequencing was naive CD4+ T cells sorted from blood. The subset: CD45RA+ positively selected. Every receptor here comes from a young man in good health.

The CDR3, as DNA: TGCGCCAGCAGCTGGCCAACAGGGGGCCGTGAGCAGTTCTTC. It codes for CASSWPTGGREQFF. This chain connects TRBV5-1 to TRBJ2-1; 9 nucleotides match TRBD1. This CDR3 comprises 14 residues. Germline lookup yields CDR1 SGHRS and CDR2 YFSETQ. V was pared by 3 bases and J by 9 bases, with 7 bases of the junction left unmatched.

On this clone itself: Other DNA variants within this sample encode the same CDR3. V and J are TRBV19 and TRBJ1-2, with TRBD1 matching 9 bases. Trimming took 4 bases from V and 4 from J; bases not matched to a gene: 10. The CDR3 consists of 16 residues. Germline CDR1 LNHDA, CDR2 SQIVND (reference sequence). CDR3 residues: CASSTTGTGRGYGYTF. The DNA of the CDR3 is TGTGCCAGTAGTACTACCGGGACAGGGAGGGGCTATGGCTACACCTTC.

V and J are TRBV5-1 and TRBJ2-4; 8 nucleotides align to TRBD1. This CDR3 is 15 amino acids long. Germline values: CDR1 SGHRS, CDR2 YFSETQ. V was pared by 0 bases and J by 5 bases, with 4 bases of the junction left unmatched. This CDR3 reads CASSLVTGGENIQYF. The DNA for the CDR3 is TGCGCCAGCAGCTTGGTAACAGGGGGAGAAAACATTCAGTACTTC.

This clone was observed a handful of times. The chain combines TRBV6-5 with TRBJ1-2, with 9 bases that match TRBD1. Germline lookup yields CDR1 MNHEY and CDR2 SVGAGI. The CDR3 spans 15 residues. With V trimmed by 0 bases and J by 5 bases, 4 bases remained unmatched. As DNA, the CDR3 is TGTGCCAGCAGTTACTCCGGGACAGGGTGGTATGGCTACACCTTC. It is translated as CASSYSGTGWYGYTF.

This sequence joins TRBV29-1 and TRBJ1-4, with a weak D call TRBD1 (6 bases). CDR1 SQVTM and CDR2 ANQGSEA come from the germline V gene. This CDR3 comprises 13 residues. Trimming pared 4 bases from V and 8 bases from J, leaving 14 bases between. DNA for the CDR3: TGCAGCGTTGGTTGGGGGGCAGAGGAAAAACTGTTTTTT. Its translation: CSVGWGAEEKLFF.